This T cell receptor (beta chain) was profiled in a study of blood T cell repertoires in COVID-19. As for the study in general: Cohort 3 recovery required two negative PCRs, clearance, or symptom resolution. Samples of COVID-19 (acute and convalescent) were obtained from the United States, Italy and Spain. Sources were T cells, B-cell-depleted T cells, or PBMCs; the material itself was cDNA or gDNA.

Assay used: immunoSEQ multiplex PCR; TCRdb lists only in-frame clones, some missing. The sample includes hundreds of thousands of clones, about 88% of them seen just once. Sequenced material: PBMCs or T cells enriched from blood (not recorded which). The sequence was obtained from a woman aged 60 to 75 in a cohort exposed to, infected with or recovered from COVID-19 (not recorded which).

CDR3 nucleotides: TGCGCCAGCACAACGAGGGGGCCTTTAGGCGGCTACACCTTC. This gives the protein CASTTRGPLGGYTF. J is TRBJ1-2 and V is TRBV23-1; 7 bases map to TRBD1. TRBV23-1 is assigned to the ORF class and has an uncertain function. Trimming took 7 bases from V and 8 from J; bases not matched to a gene: 13. The CDR3 sequence is 14 residues long.